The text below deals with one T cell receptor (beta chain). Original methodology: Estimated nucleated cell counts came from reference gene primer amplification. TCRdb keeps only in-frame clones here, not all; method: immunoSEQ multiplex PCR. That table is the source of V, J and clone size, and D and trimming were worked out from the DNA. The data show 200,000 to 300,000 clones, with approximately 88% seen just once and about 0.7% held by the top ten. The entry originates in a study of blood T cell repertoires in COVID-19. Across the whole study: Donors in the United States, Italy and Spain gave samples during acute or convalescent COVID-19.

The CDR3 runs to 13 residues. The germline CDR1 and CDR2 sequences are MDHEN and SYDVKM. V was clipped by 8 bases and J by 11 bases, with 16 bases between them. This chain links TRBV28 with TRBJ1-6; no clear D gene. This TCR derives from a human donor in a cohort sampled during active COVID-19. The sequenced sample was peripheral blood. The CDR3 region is CASGRGFLTPLHF. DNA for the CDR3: TGTGCCAGCGGGAGAGGGTTTCTGACACCCCTCCACTTT.